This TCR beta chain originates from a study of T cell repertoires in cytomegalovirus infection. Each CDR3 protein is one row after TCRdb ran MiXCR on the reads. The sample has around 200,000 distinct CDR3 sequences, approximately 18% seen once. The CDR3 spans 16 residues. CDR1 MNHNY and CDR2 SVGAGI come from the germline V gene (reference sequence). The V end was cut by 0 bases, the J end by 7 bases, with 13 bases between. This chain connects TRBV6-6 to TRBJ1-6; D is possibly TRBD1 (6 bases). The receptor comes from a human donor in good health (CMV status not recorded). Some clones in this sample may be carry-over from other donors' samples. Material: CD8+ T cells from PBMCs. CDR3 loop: CASSYSSRGENSPLHF. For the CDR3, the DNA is TGTGCCAGCAGTTACTCGTCCAGGGGCGAAAATTCACCCCTCCACTTT.